The source of this T cell receptor (beta chain) is a study of CD8+CD57+ T cells in acquired aplastic anemia. Study-wide context: Sorted CD4+ plus CD8+ cells gave DNA averaging 3.2 ug.

Between the trimmed V and J ends, which lost 4 bases and 5 bases, there was a span of 15 bases. The length of the CDR3 is 15 residues. CDR1 is SGHRS and CDR2 is YFSETQ in the germline V gene. Before being chosen for sequencing, patients had shown CD8+CD57+ cell expansion by flow cytometry. Blood was sampled before the patients had received any therapy. This clonotype was seen ten or more times. According to the study, genomic DNA was the template for TCR beta VDJ and CDR3 profiling. TCRdb re-analysed the reads in MiXCR, keeping a single row per CDR3 protein. This table holds more than 150,000 distinct CDR3 sequences, around 45% found once.

This chain links TRBV5-1 with TRBJ1-4; possibly TRBD1 for D (5 bases). The sequenced material came from sorted CD4+, CD8+, or CD8+CD57+ T cells (not recorded which) from PBMCs. This receptor was obtained from a human donor with aplastic anemia. This CDR3 is CASSVFGTGNEKLFF. Here the CDR3 DNA reads TGCGCCAGCAGCGTATTCGGGACGGGGAATGAAAAACTGTTTTTT.